These T cell receptor beta chains were read from a single sample in a study of blood T cell repertoires in COVID-19. The method was immunoSEQ multiplex PCR; TCRdb's version includes in-frame clones alone and lacks a portion of them. The table has around 230,000 clones, roughly 89% seen once. The sequenced material came from PBMCs or T cells enriched from blood (not recorded which). These receptor sequences come from a woman aged 40 to 55 with acute COVID-19. Both conserved end residues are part of each CDR3. D genes are given only for firm matches. Some rows mark clone size as missing; the rest say once, few, many or name a class of expanded clone.

V gene: TRBV7-3
J gene: TRBJ1-1
D gene: -
clone size: -
CDR3 protein: CATLGGNTEAFF
CDR3 DNA: TGTGCCACCCTCGGAGGGAACACTGAAGCTTTCTTT

V gene: TRBV4-1
J gene: TRBJ1-1
D gene: -
clone size: -
CDR3 protein: CASSQDYGGYTEAFF
CDR3 DNA: TGCGCCAGCAGCCAAGATTACGGGGGGTACACTGAAGCTTTCTTT

V gene: TRBV27
J gene: TRBJ1-2
D gene: -
clone size: once
CDR3 protein: CASSLNSYYGYTF
CDR3 DNA: TGTGCCAGCAGTTTAAACTCTTACTATGGCTACACCTTC

V gene: TRBV7-3
J gene: TRBJ2-7
D gene: TRBD1
clone size: -
CDR3 protein: CASSLDRGGEQYF
CDR3 DNA: TGTGCCAGCAGCCTGGACAGGGGAGGCGAGCAGTACTTC

V gene: TRBV6-5
J gene: TRBJ2-1
D gene: TRBD2
clone size: -
CDR3 protein: CASRKLAGDFNEQFF
CDR3 DNA: TGTGCCAGCAGGAAACTAGCGGGGGACTTCAATGAGCAGTTCTTC

V gene: TRBV24-1
J gene: TRBJ1-5
D gene: -
clone size: -
CDR3 protein: CATSDLNQPQHF
CDR3 DNA: TGTGCCACCAGTGACCTCAATCAGCCCCAGCATTTT

V gene: TRBV29-1
J gene: TRBJ2-4
D gene: -
clone size: few
CDR3 protein: CSVEDAGKWGNIQYF
CDR3 DNA: TGCAGCGTTGAAGATGCGGGGAAGTGGGGAAACATTCAGTACTTC

V gene: TRBV7-8
J gene: TRBJ1-5
D gene: TRBD1
clone size: -
CDR3 protein: CASSGDRTVRHQPQHF
CDR3 DNA: TGTGCCAGCAGTGGGGACAGGACGGTGCGGCATCAGCCCCAGCATTTT

V gene: TRBV5-1
J gene: TRBJ1-1
D gene: TRBD1
clone size: -
CDR3 protein: CASSSQGGTTEAFF
CDR3 DNA: TGCGCCAGCAGCTCCCAGGGGGGTACGACTGAAGCTTTCTTT

V gene: TRBV5-1
J gene: TRBJ2-3
D gene: -
clone size: -
CDR3 protein: CASSPWLAPDTQYF
CDR3 DNA: TGCGCCAGCAGCCCCTGGTTAGCTCCAGATACGCAGTATTTT

V gene: TRBV9
J gene: TRBJ1-6
D gene: TRBD1
clone size: few
CDR3 protein: CASSVTGENSPLHF
CDR3 DNA: TGTGCCAGCAGCGTAACAGGGGAGAATTCACCCCTCCACTTT

V gene: TRBV19
J gene: TRBJ2-2
D gene: TRBD1
clone size: -
CDR3 protein: CASTKDGTGGTGELFF
CDR3 DNA: TGTGCCAGTACCAAAGACGGGACAGGGGGCACCGGGGAGCTGTTTTTT

V gene: TRBV5-1
J gene: TRBJ1-2
D gene: TRBD1
clone size: -
CDR3 protein: CASSSGTGRDNYGYTF
CDR3 DNA: TGCGCCAGCAGCTCCGGGACAGGGAGAGACAACTATGGCTACACCTTC

V gene: TRBV4-1
J gene: TRBJ1-3
D gene: -
clone size: -
CDR3 protein: CASSQDRADSSGNTIYF
CDR3 DNA: TGCGCCAGCAGCCAAGATAGGGCGGACAGCTCTGGAAACACCATATATTTT

V gene: TRBV27
J gene: TRBJ1-2
D gene: -
clone size: -
CDR3 protein: CASSRGGAYGYTF
CDR3 DNA: TGTGCCAGCAGTCGCGGCGGGGCCTATGGCTACACCTTC

V gene: TRBV7-6
J gene: TRBJ2-1
D gene: -
clone size: once
CDR3 protein: CASSSTPQEEQFF
CDR3 DNA: TGTGCCAGCAGCTCAACTCCCCAAGAAGAGCAGTTCTTC

V gene: TRBV10-1
J gene: TRBJ1-1
D gene: TRBD1
clone size: -
CDR3 protein: CASSPSGGQIYTEAFF
CDR3 DNA: TGCGCCAGCAGTCCTAGTGGGGGACAGATATACACTGAAGCTTTCTTT

V gene: TRBV28
J gene: TRBJ1-4
D gene: TRBD1
clone size: -
CDR3 protein: CASSKGTATNEKLFF
CDR3 DNA: TGTGCCAGCAGTAAAGGGACAGCAACTAATGAAAAACTGTTTTTT

V gene: TRBV2
J gene: TRBJ1-1
D gene: TRBD1
clone size: -
CDR3 protein: CASSDRQGVVAFF
CDR3 DNA: TGTGCCAGCAGTGATAGACAGGGAGTAGTCGCTTTCTTT

V gene: TRBV5-8
J gene: TRBJ1-2
D gene: TRBD1
clone size: few
CDR3 protein: CASSSPDRESYGYTF
CDR3 DNA: TGTGCCAGCAGCTCGCCGGACAGGGAGAGCTATGGCTACACCTTC

V gene: TRBV27
J gene: TRBJ2-1
D gene: TRBD2
clone size: -
CDR3 protein: CASTKERGGYNEQFF
CDR3 DNA: TGTGCCAGCACAAAGGAGCGGGGGGGTTACAATGAGCAGTTCTTC

V gene: TRBV6-2/TRBV6-3
J gene: TRBJ2-6
D gene: -
clone size: -
CDR3 protein: CASSYSRGVGANVLTF
CDR3 DNA: TGTGCCAGCAGTTACTCCCGCGGGGTTGGGGCCAACGTCCTGACTTTC

V gene: TRBV9
J gene: TRBJ2-3
D gene: TRBD2
clone size: -
CDR3 protein: CASSERGGGATDTQYF
CDR3 DNA: TGTGCCAGCAGCGAGCGGGGCGGGGGGGCGACAGATACGCAGTATTTT

V gene: TRBV3-1/TRBV3-2
J gene: TRBJ1-4
D gene: -
clone size: -
CDR3 protein: CASSQIPPGQGEKLFF
CDR3 DNA: TGTGCCAGCAGCCAAATCCCTCCAGGCCAAGGTGAAAAACTGTTTTTT

V gene: TRBV3-1/TRBV3-2
J gene: TRBJ1-4
D gene: -
clone size: -
CDR3 protein: CASSQEWGEGEKLFF
CDR3 DNA: TGTGCCAGCAGCCAAGAGTGGGGGGAGGGCGAAAAACTGTTTTTT

V gene: TRBV7-9
J gene: TRBJ2-2
D gene: -
clone size: -
CDR3 protein: CASSLGPLGELFF
CDR3 DNA: TGTGCCAGCAGCTTAGGTCCCCTCGGGGAGCTGTTTTTT

V gene: TRBV6-5
J gene: TRBJ1-5
D gene: TRBD1
clone size: -
CDR3 protein: CASSSPGQANQPQHF
CDR3 DNA: TGTGCCAGCAGTTCACCGGGACAGGCGAATCAGCCCCAGCATTTT

V gene: TRBV2
J gene: TRBJ1-1
D gene: TRBD1
clone size: -
CDR3 protein: CASRIGTGKAFF
CDR3 DNA: TGTGCCAGCAGGATTGGGACAGGGAAAGCTTTCTTT

V gene: TRBV29-1
J gene: TRBJ1-1
D gene: -
clone size: -
CDR3 protein: CSGATGTITEAFF
CDR3 DNA: TGCAGCGGCGCAACGGGTACCATCACTGAAGCTTTCTTT

V gene: TRBV21-1
J gene: TRBJ1-1
D gene: -
clone size: -
CDR3 protein: CASSKGEGGDTEAFF
CDR3 DNA: TGTGCCAGCAGCAAAGGAGAGGGGGGGGACACTGAAGCTTTCTTT

V gene: TRBV3-1/TRBV3-2
J gene: TRBJ1-4
D gene: TRBD1
clone size: -
CDR3 protein: CASSQMTGGEKLFF
CDR3 DNA: TGTGCCAGCAGCCAAATGACAGGGGGTGAAAAACTGTTTTTT

V gene: TRBV18
J gene: TRBJ1-1
D gene: -
clone size: -
CDR3 protein: CASSPTWSADEAFF
CDR3 DNA: TGTGCCAGCTCACCTACGTGGTCGGCGGATGAAGCTTTCTTT

V gene: TRBV10-2
J gene: TRBJ2-1
D gene: TRBD1
clone size: -
CDR3 protein: CASSDITGANLDNEQFF
CDR3 DNA: TGCGCCAGCAGTGACATTACAGGGGCAAATCTGGACAATGAGCAGTTCTTC

V gene: TRBV7-8
J gene: TRBJ2-7
D gene: TRBD2
clone size: few
CDR3 protein: CASSLVAGTFYEQYF
CDR3 DNA: TGTGCCAGCAGCTTAGTAGCGGGGACTTTCTACGAGCAGTACTTC

V gene: TRBV28
J gene: TRBJ2-2
D gene: TRBD1
clone size: -
CDR3 protein: CASSLPEGQGLFTGELFF
CDR3 DNA: TGTGCCAGCAGTTTACCGGAAGGACAGGGGCTCTTCACCGGGGAGCTGTTTTTT

V gene: TRBV27
J gene: TRBJ1-4
D gene: -
clone size: -
CDR3 protein: CASRNVIQGTTNEKLFF
CDR3 DNA: TGTGCCAGCAGAAACGTCATACAGGGCACGACTAATGAAAAACTGTTTTTT

V gene: TRBV27
J gene: TRBJ1-5
D gene: TRBD1
clone size: once
CDR3 protein: CASSSTGENQPQHF
CDR3 DNA: TGTGCCAGCAGTTCTACAGGGGAAAATCAGCCCCAGCATTTT

V gene: TRBV14
J gene: TRBJ1-2
D gene: TRBD1
clone size: -
CDR3 protein: CASSRDSVGYGYTF
CDR3 DNA: TGTGCCAGCAGCCGGGACAGTGTGGGTTATGGCTACACCTTC

V gene: TRBV9
J gene: TRBJ1-6
D gene: -
clone size: -
CDR3 protein: CASSVGSPVSYNSPLHF
CDR3 DNA: TGTGCCAGCAGCGTCGGGTCTCCGGTCAGCTATAATTCACCCCTCCACTTT

V gene: TRBV28
J gene: TRBJ1-2
D gene: TRBD1
clone size: -
CDR3 protein: CASIRRQGIYGYTF
CDR3 DNA: TGTGCCAGCATCCGGAGACAGGGGATCTATGGCTACACCTTC

V gene: TRBV11-2
J gene: TRBJ2-4
D gene: TRBD2
clone size: -
CDR3 protein: CASSTDWDYQYF
CDR3 DNA: TGTGCCAGCAGTACAGACTGGGACTATCAGTACTTC

V gene: TRBV30
J gene: TRBJ1-1
D gene: TRBD1
clone size: once
CDR3 protein: CAWSTGANTEAFF
CDR3 DNA: TGTGCCTGGTCTACAGGGGCCAACACTGAAGCTTTCTTT